This section outlines one T cell receptor (beta chain) sequence together with its context. This clonotype has just a few counts. What antigen it recognizes has not been identified. No base-level quality is on record; no much larger clone is a single base apart. The germline V gene supplies CDR1 SNHLY and CDR2 FYNNEI. Relative to germline, V is missing 1 base and J is missing 6 bases, with 14 bases of the junction outside any gene match. The CDR3 runs 18 amino acids, cysteine and phenylalanine included. Only CDR3 DNA remains: 54 bases, in frame from the first base. This sample stems from a study of T cells in Graves' hyperthyroidism and ophthalmopathy (dated by TCRdb to about 2019). As for the study more broadly: Peripheral blood was sampled at the time of initial diagnosis, prior to any treatment. TCR V-J signatures able to tell the groups apart were searched for in a discovery cohort of 95 to 100 patients, of whom around 42 had Graves' ophthalmopathy and 55 to 65 had stable Graves' hyperthyroidism. An independent validation cohort of 18 to 20 hyperthyroidism patients and approximately 16 patients who later progressed to ophthalmopathy tested prospective prediction of ophthalmopathy. For training and testing, the 100 or so patients in the discovery cohort were randomly divided in a 7:3 ratio. In about 6 Graves' hyperthyroidism patients, the study also compared T-cell repertoires from thyroid tissue with T-cell repertoires from blood. Following sampling, methimazole starting at 30 mg daily was given to hyperthyroidism patients, and high-dose intravenous methylprednisolone was given to ophthalmopathy patients. The paper reports TCR Vbeta CDR3 sequencing of some 140 peripheral blood samples: 43 ophthalmopathy, about 75 hyperthyroidism and around 17 progressor patients. The investigation overall reported the following: Most expanded thyroid clonotypes (frequency above 0.001) were also detected in blood, a finding suggesting that blood repertoires may reflect thyroid immune responses. A model built on a 13 V-J signature distinguished ophthalmopathy from stable hyperthyroidism, reaching 85% to 90% sensitivity and about 81% specificity in cross-validation and 80%/75% in testing. During validation, the model predicted progression to ophthalmopathy a median of about 6.5 months ahead of onset, with roughly 65% sensitivity and 72.22% specificity. Sample size was not statistically predetermined, and blinding of investigators to group allocation was not performed.

Stable Graves' hyperthyroidism was defined as the absence of progression to ophthalmopathy over 18 months of follow-up. The hyperthyroidism patients were between 18 and 65 years old and newly diagnosed, with a disease duration of less than 2 months. Patients with uncontrolled infections, other autoimmune diseases, pregnancy or lactation were excluded. Diagnoses were established on the basis of clinical symptoms, serum thyroxine and TRAb, thyroid ultrasound, and orbital computed tomography. PBMCs were separated from 10 ml of fresh peripheral blood using Ficoll-Paque density gradient centrifugation. Trizol reagent was used to extract total RNA, and RNA quality was then checked on an Agilent 2100 Bioanalyzer. The TCR beta CDR3 regions were amplified from RNA transcripts. For the first round of RT-PCR on the TCR CDR3, the HTBI primer set was used together with the Qiagen OneStep RT-PCR kit. The libraries were constructed in a second round of multiplex PCR and then size-selected and purified. Libraries were sequenced paired-end with 100 bp reads on an Illumina HiSeq2000. Per the authors' processing: SOAPnuke was used to process the raw data, removing reads that contained adapters or uncalled bases, had a mean Phred below 15, or lacked an exact match to the constant primer or identifier. COPE v1.2.5 was used to merge the high-quality paired reads, and each unique nucleotide sequence was defined as a clonotype. Clonotypes were aligned to IMGT TRBV, TRBD and TRBJ reference segments using MiTCR v1.1. Analysis was restricted to V-J combinations with a frequency above 0.0001, which covered roughly 99% of repertoires. A TCS score was defined as the ratio of F50 (clonal expansion) to E x V (chaos), with BLOSUM62-based TCRdist applied between CDR3 peptides within each V-J. Welch's t-statistics and random forest reduced some 510 V-J features to roughly 13, which were used in a naive Bayes classifier (R e1071). Clones were called with MiXCR by TCRdb after fastp trimmed the public reads at Q25, and only in-frame beta chains were retained. Each record represents a unique CDR3 protein, reported with the most common genes and DNA among its rows. The V and J calls were determined by TCRdb, not by the authors. The sample records roughly 400,000 distinct CDR3 sequences, around a quarter of which are singletons. The ten largest clones capture about 73% of the sample.

Sequenced sample: blood. This TCR was recovered from a man in his forties or fifties with Graves' hyperthyroidism. This chain joins TRBV2 to TRBJ2-7; 11 middle bases align to TRBD1. At the DNA level, the sequence is TGTGCCAGCAGTGAAGGTGTTCTCTCCGGGACAGGGGGACTCGAGCAGTACTTC. Its product reads: CASSEGVLSGTGGLEQYF.